Listed below are T cell receptor beta chains from one sample, sequenced in a study of tissue T cells after allogeneic stem cell transplantation. Generated by immunoSEQ multiplex PCR, the TCRdb table keeps only in-frame clones and is missing some. The profile shows some 2,000 clones, roughly 80% of them singletons. The sample here was ileal tissue, taken at autopsy. All receptors come from a male patient aged 40 to 69 with steroid-refractory graft-versus-host disease after an allogeneic stem cell transplant. Some T cells may have come from the graft donor. The CDR3 runs from the conserved cysteine through the conserved F or W. The D gene is left open where the match is weak. The listing skips clone size in some rows; elsewhere it reads once, few, many or a size class.

clone size,V gene,J gene,D gene,CDR3 protein,CDR3 DNA
.,TRBV2,TRBJ2-3,.,CARGVSTDTQYF,TGTGCCAGGGGAGTTAGCACAGATACGCAGTATTTT
.,TRBV5-4,TRBJ2-1,.,CASSLSGTGEQFF,TGTGCCAGCAGCTTGTCCGGGACCGGTGAGCAGTTCTTC
.,TRBV25-1,TRBJ2-7,.,CASSARPRLGATYEQYF,TGTGCCAGCAGTGCCCGACCGAGGCTGGGGGCGACCTACGAGCAGTACTTC
.,TRBV15,TRBJ2-2,TRBD2,CATSRDSGGPYTGELFF,TGTGCCACCAGCAGAGATAGCGGGGGGCCCTACACCGGGGAGCTGTTTTTT
.,TRBV11-2,TRBJ2-2,.,CASTPRHGGRNTGELFF,TGTGCCAGCACCCCTAGACACGGGGGCCGGAACACCGGGGAGCTGTTTTTT
.,TRBV30,TRBJ2-7,.,CAWTGGGYEQYF,TGTGCCTGGACAGGGGGAGGCTACGAGCAGTACTTC
.,TRBV18,TRBJ2-2,TRBD1,CASSQGTDTGELFF,TGTGCCAGCTCACAAGGGACAGACACCGGGGAGCTGTTTTTT
.,TRBV6-5,TRBJ2-4,.,CASSPVEAKNIQYF,TGTGCCAGCAGCCCAGTTGAAGCCAAAAACATTCAGTACTTC
.,TRBV7-9,TRBJ1-2,.,CAALPLANYGYTF,TGTGCCGCGCTGCCTTTAGCTAACTATGGCTACACCTTC
.,TRBV10-3,TRBJ2-1,.,CAISEKANEQFF,TGTGCCATCAGTGAGAAAGCCAATGAGCAGTTCTTC
.,TRBV5-1,TRBJ1-5,.,CASRSAPGEQPQHF,TGCGCCAGCAGGAGTGCCCCCGGAGAACAGCCCCAGCATTTT
.,TRBV7-8,TRBJ2-3,.,CASSLVPGAFDTQYF,TGTGCCAGCAGCTTAGTCCCCGGAGCCTTTGATACGCAGTATTTT
.,TRBV10-3,TRBJ1-1,.,CAISESETEAFF,TGTGCCATCAGTGAGTCGGAAACTGAAGCCTTCTTT
.,TRBV30,TRBJ2-7,.,CAWSLGPYEQYF,TGTGCCTGGAGTCTCGGACCCTACGAGCAGTACTTC
.,TRBV5-4,TRBJ2-1,.,CASSSQVTYNEQFF,TGTGCCAGCAGCTCCCAGGTTACCTACAATGAGCAGTTCTTC
.,TRBV5-1,TRBJ2-5,.,CASSPGRGPGETQYF,TGCGCCAGCAGCCCCGGGAGGGGGCCGGGGGAGACCCAGTACTTC
.,TRBV9,TRBJ1-1,.,CASSVVVRKGGDTEAFF,TGTGCCAGCAGCGTAGTAGTACGCAAGGGGGGTGACACTGAAGCTTTCTTT
.,TRBV29-1,TRBJ2-5,TRBD2,CSVGSGVEETQYF,TGCAGCGTGGGCAGCGGGGTTGAAGAGACCCAGTACTTC
few,TRBV10-1,TRBJ2-7,.,CASSVEGSEQYF,TGCGCCAGCAGTGTCGAGGGTAGCGAGCAGTACTTC
.,TRBV19,TRBJ2-2,.,CASSIYELSGELFF,TGTGCCAGTAGTATATACGAACTCTCCGGGGAGCTGTTTTTT
.,TRBV19,TRBJ1-6,.,CASSSITEHTYNSPLHF,TGTGCCAGTAGTTCAATTACCGAGCACACCTATAATTCACCCCTCCACTTT
few,TRBV5-4,TRBJ2-4,.,CASSLYEGDIQYF,TGTGCCAGCAGCTTGTACGAGGGGGACATTCAGTACTTC
once,TRBV3-1/TRBV3-2,TRBJ1-2,.,CASSHNPGRGAIYGYTF,TGTGCCAGCAGCCATAATCCTGGAAGGGGGGCAATTTATGGCTACACCTTC